Below are 21 T cell receptor beta chains sequenced from a single sample in a study of blood T cell repertoires in COVID-19. Only in-frame clones appear in the TCRdb table, and some are missing; sequencing was by immunoSEQ multiplex PCR. The table has 200,000 to 250,000 clones, 70% to 90% seen once. Sequenced sample: peripheral blood. These receptors were taken from a man aged 50 to 59 who had recovered from COVID-19.

The V call is TRBV11-2, the J call TRBJ2-3, with 8 positions matching TRBD2. CDR1 is SGHAT, CDR2 FQNNGV, per germline. With V trimmed by 6 bases and J by 4 bases, 9 bases remained unmatched. The CDR3 is made up of 15 amino acids. The CDR3 is CASSPSGSGADTQYF. The CDR3 DNA follows: TGTGCCAGCAGTCCAAGCGGGAGCGGAGCAGATACGCAGTATTTT.

The J gene is TRBJ1-2, the V gene TRBV29-1, with 9 bases lining up with TRBD1. Germline V gene data show CDR1 as SQVTM and CDR2 as ANQGSEA. The trim removed 4 bases at V and 8 bases at J, leaving 8 bases unmatched. The CDR3 runs to 13 residues. In DNA, the CDR3 is TGCAGCGTTGTACTACAGGGGGCGGAAGGCTACACCTTC. Its protein is CSVVLQGAEGYTF. Variable domain in full (rest from reference TRBV29-1 and TRBJ1-2): SAVISQKPSRDICQRGTSLTIQCQVDSQVTMMFWYRQQPGQSLTLIATANQGSEATYESGFVIDKFPISRPNLTFSTLTVSNMSPEDSSIYLCSVVLQGAEGYTFGSGTRLTVV.

The chain carries TRBV5-1 and TRBJ1-2; TRBD1 agrees at 10 bases. Trimming at V came to 4 bases and at J to 4 bases, leaving 10 bases not matched to a gene. Germline V gene sequence: CDR1 SGHRS, CDR2 YFSETQ. The CDR3 has 16 residues. CDR3 in amino acids: CASSVEGDRGIYGYTF. The CDR3 DNA is TGCGCCAGCAGCGTGGAGGGGGACAGGGGTATCTATGGCTACACCTTC. Together with reference TRBV5-1 and TRBJ1-2, the CDR3 gives the full variable domain: KAGVTQTPRYLIKTRGQQVTLSCSPISGHRSVSWYQQTPGQGLQFLFEYFSETQRNKGNFPGRFSGRQFSNSRSEMNVSTLELGDSALYLCASSVEGDRGIYGYTFGSGTRLTVV.

V gene TRBV18 combines with J gene TRBJ1-1, with no clear D. Germline V gives CDR1 KGHSH, CDR2 LQKENI. The CDR3 loop spans 15 amino acids. V was clipped by 0 bases and J by 3 bases, with 11 bases between them. The chain's CDR3 is CASSPPVGMDTEAFF. CDR3 DNA: TGTGCCAGCTCACCACCGGTCGGGATGGACACTGAAGCTTTCTTT.

The V call is TRBV4-1, the J call TRBJ2-1; TRBD2 matches 9 bases. Germline assignment: CDR1 MGHRA and CDR2 YSYEKL. The V and J ends lost 4 bases and 0 bases, in that order; junction bases with no gene match: 1. The CDR3 contains 15 residues. Here the CDR3 reads CASSLSGSSYNEQFF. Written as DNA, the CDR3 is TGCGCCAGCAGCCTTAGCGGGAGCTCCTACAATGAGCAGTTCTTC.

This clone occurred a few times. The chain recombines TRBV30 with TRBJ1-6; D remains unclear. The CDR3 runs to 12 residues. V lost 8 bases to trimming and J lost 7 bases, with 12 bases between them. The germline gives CDR1 GTSNPN, CDR2 SVGIG (reference sequence). The CDR3 DNA follows: TGTGCCCGAGGACTAGGAAATTCACCCCTCCACTTT. This encodes CARGLGNSPLHF.

The chain employs TRBV2 and TRBJ1-2; D perhaps matches TRBD1 (5 bases). Germline CDR1 is SNHLY and CDR2 is FYNNEI. The CDR3 loop spans 12 amino acids. Trimming took off 4 bases at V and 8 bases at J, with 11 bases between the two ends. CDR3 nucleotides: TGTGCCAGCAGTGGGACACGAGAAGGCTACACCTTC. Encoded protein: CASSGTREGYTF. Full variable domain (rest looked up from reference TRBV2 and TRBJ1-2): EPEVTQTPSHQVTQMGQEVILRCVPISNHLYFYWYRQILGQKVEFLVSFYNNEISEKSEIFDDQFSVERPDGSNFTLKIRSTKLEDSAMYFCASSGTREGYTFGSGTRLTVV.

This clone was counted at least ten times. This rearrangement joins TRBV2 to TRBJ2-7; 13 bases are a match to TRBD2. This CDR3 comprises 17 residues. CDR1 and CDR2 (germline): SNHLY, FYNNEI. Germline trimming cut 5 bases from V and 1 base from J; bases unmatched to any gene: 8. The CDR3: CASSQTSGRALSYEQYF. CDR3 DNA: TGTGCCAGCAGTCAAACTAGCGGGAGGGCCCTTTCCTACGAGCAGTACTTC.

The gene calls are TRBV30 and TRBJ2-1; TRBD2 matches at 7 bases. The CDR3 has 13 residues. V was clipped by 0 bases and J by 10 bases; unmatched bases: 6. Germline CDR1 reads GTSNPN; CDR2 reads SVGIG (reference sequence). CDR3 protein: CAWSVRGEGEQFF. CDR3 nucleotide sequence: TGTGCCTGGAGTGTACGGGGGGAGGGCGAGCAGTTCTTC.

J is TRBJ1-2 and V is TRBV7-8; 7 bases are shared with TRBD1. Trimming cost V 1 base and J 9 bases; bases outside gene matches: 8. Germline V CDR1 and CDR2: SGHVS, FQNEAQ. The CDR3 contains 14 residues. The CDR3 DNA is TGTGCCAGCAGCTTAGTTGGGACAGAAGGTCGCTACACCTTC. The encoded protein is CASSLVGTEGRYTF. The full variable domain, rest sourced from reference TRBV7-8 and TRBJ1-2, is GAGVSQSPRYKVAKRGQDVALRCDPISGHVSLFWYQQALGQGPEFLTYFQNEAQLDKSGLPSDRFFAERPEGSVSTLKIQRTQQEDSAVYLCASSLVGTEGRYTFGSGTRLTVV.

The V and J genes are TRBV18 and TRBJ1-6; D not resolved. V shed 6 bases and J shed 6 bases, with 15 bases lying between them. This CDR3 contains 15 residues. Germline assignment: CDR1 KGHSH and CDR2 LQKENI. This CDR3 reads CASSPAVIGNSPLHF. For the CDR3, the DNA is TGTGCCAGCTCCCCCGCCGTCATCGGTAATTCACCCCTCCACTTT.

The chain combines TRBV18 with TRBJ1-1; 9 bases align to TRBD1. The germline V gene has CDR1 KGHSH and CDR2 LQKENI. V gave up 4 bases and J gave up 4 bases; unmatched junction bases: 10. The CDR3 has 16 residues. The CDR3 reads CASSHYSTGGTTEAFF. CDR3 nucleotides: TGTGCCAGCTCACATTATTCGACAGGGGGTACCACTGAAGCTTTCTTT.

The chain combines TRBV5-1 with TRBJ2-5; D assignment may be TRBD1 or TRBD2 (6 bases each). Germline CDR1 SGHRS, CDR2 YFSETQ. The length of the CDR3 is 15 residues. The V end lost 4 bases, the J end lost 3 bases, and 16 bases lay between the germline ends. The CDR3 DNA is TGCGCCAGCAGCCTGGGGGGACATACAGAAGAGACCCAGTACTTC. Residues: CASSLGGHTEETQYF.

The rearrangement joins TRBV5-1 to TRBJ2-7, with 10 bases matching TRBD1. The CDR3 has 14 amino acids. V shed 5 bases, J shed 6 bases, and the junction held 8 bases outside the gene matches. CDR1 and CDR2 (germline): SGHRS, YFSETQ. The CDR3 DNA sequence: TGCGCCAGCAGAGCGGACAGGGGGAAGACCGAGCAGTACTTC. It is translated as CASRADRGKTEQYF.

A word on this clone: This CDR3 is also generated by other DNA sequences in the sample. The chain uses TRBV14 and TRBJ2-7, with 9 bases fitting TRBD2. Germline loops: CDR1 SGHDN, CDR2 FVKESK. The CDR3 is made up of 14 amino acids. V was clipped by 6 bases and J by 2 bases; unmatched bases: 5. CDR3 region: CASRASGDTYEQYF. The CDR3 region has the DNA TGTGCCAGCAGGGCTAGCGGGGACACCTACGAGCAGTACTTC.

The chain combines TRBV9 with TRBJ2-1; 9 nucleotides line up with TRBD1. CDR3 size: 16 residues. Per germline, CDR1 SGDLS and CDR2 YYNGEE. The ends lost 1 base at V and 3 bases at J; junction bases unmatched: 5. CDR3 bases: TGTGCCAGCAGCGTATCGGGACAGGGTTACTACAATGAGCAGTTCTTC. It specifies CASSVSGQGYYNEQFF.

In this sample, this clone turned up once. This chain uses TRBV30 with TRBJ2-3, with TRBD2 matching over 8 bases. The germline V gene encodes CDR1 GTSNPN and CDR2 SVGIG (reference sequence). V trimming: 4 bases; J trimming: 8 bases; junction bases outside the gene matches: 8. The CDR3 has 13 amino acids. The CDR3 DNA reads TGTGCCTGGACGTCGGGAGGGCCGGGTACGCAGTATTTT. As protein: CAWTSGGPGTQYF.

The chain couples TRBV28 to TRBJ1-3; D uncertain. In germline, CDR1 is MDHEN, CDR2 SYDVKM. The CDR3 spans 16 residues. V lost 6 bases and J lost 0, with 15 bases in between. DNA for the CDR3: TGTGCCAGCAGGCCCTCGGACGGACTCTCTGGAAACACCATATATTTT. Its protein product is CASRPSDGLSGNTIYF.

The chain links TRBV5-1 to TRBJ2-2; 11 bases match TRBD2. In germline, CDR1 is SGHRS, CDR2 YFSETQ. This CDR3 is built from 15 residues. After removal of 7 bases from V and 6 bases from J, the junction contained 8 bases not matched to a gene. This CDR3 is CASLELAGVSGELFF. In nucleotides, the CDR3 is TGCGCCAGCCTCGAACTAGCGGGAGTCTCCGGGGAGCTGTTTTTT.

The chain carries TRBV3-1 (or the pseudogene TRBV3-2) and TRBJ2-3, with a possible D match to TRBD2 (7 bases). This CDR3 contains 15 residues. V was trimmed by 2 bases and J by 1 base, leaving 10 bases between them. Germline loops: CDR1 LGHDT, CDR2 YNNKEL (reference sequence). The CDR3 sequence is CASSQRRGRTDTQYF. CDR3 nucleotides: TGTGCCAGCAGCCAAAGGCGGGGGCGCACAGATACGCAGTATTTT.

The chain carries TRBV24-1 and TRBJ1-4; D is ambiguous. This CDR3 spans 12 amino acids. Per germline, CDR1 KGHDR and CDR2 SFDVKD. The V and J ends lost 0 bases and 12 bases respectively, with 7 bases between them. CDR3 in DNA: TGTGCCACCAGTGATTTGCGGGGTGAACTGTTTTTT. Protein product: CATSDLRGELFF.